The 26 T cell receptor beta chains below come from one sample, sequenced in a study of cytomegalovirus exposure and HLA in healthy donors. Researchers ran the PCR with 60 Vbeta and 13 Jbeta primers. This table comes from immunoSEQ multiplex PCR, and its TCRdb copy is limited to in-frame clones, with some not included. The data contain about 190,000 clones, around 86% of them singletons. Sequences were obtained from PBMCs. Receptors originate from a woman between 18 and 29 years old in good health and CMV-seronegative.

This clone was seen a few times. J is TRBJ1-1 and V is TRBV28; tentatively, D is TRBD1 (5 bases). Germline loops: CDR1 MDHEN, CDR2 SYDVKM. CDR3 length equals 12 residues. V was pared by 6 bases and J by 0 bases, with 5 bases between. This CDR3 reads CASRDMNTEAFF. CDR3 in DNA: TGTGCCAGCAGGGACATGAACACTGAAGCTTTCTTT.

This chain uses TRBV28 with TRBJ2-1, with D perhaps matching TRBD2 (6 bases). This CDR3 spans 14 amino acids. V lost 7 bases, J lost 3 bases, and 13 bases lay in between. Germline CDR1 is MDHEN and CDR2 is SYDVKM. This CDR3 reads CASTGGTGYNEQFF. CDR3 nucleotides: TGTGCCAGCACAGGCGGGACGGGCTACAATGAGCAGTTCTTC.

The chain joins TRBV6-1 to TRBJ2-7, with D possibly matching TRBD2 (5 bases). V was trimmed by 6 bases and J by 3 bases, leaving 12 bases between them. From germline, CDR1 is MNHNS and CDR2 SASEGT. CDR3 length: 13 amino acids. CDR3 sequence: CASRLAGNYEQYF. The CDR3 DNA is TGTGCCAGCAGGTTAGCCGGGAACTACGAGCAGTACTTC.

The chain recombines TRBV11-3 with TRBJ2-7; TRBD1 might be the D (5 bases). The germline V gene encodes CDR1 SGHNT and CDR2 YENEEA. CDR3 length: 16 amino acids. Trimming took off 5 bases at V and 4 bases at J, with 21 bases between the two ends. The CDR3 DNA reads TGTGCCAGCAGCATTCAAGGGGTCCTTATGGAATACGAGCAGTACTTC. Its translation is CASSIQGVLMEYEQYF.

The chain couples TRBV7-8 to TRBJ1-2, with 9 bases identical to TRBD1. The V and J ends lost 2 bases and 5 bases, in that order; junction bases with no gene match: 6. The germline CDR1 and CDR2 sequences are SGHVS and FQNEAQ. There are 15 residues in the CDR3. CDR3 coding DNA: TGTGCCAGCAGCTTAAGCTCCGGGACAGGGTATGGCTACACCTTC. This codes for CASSLSSGTGYGYTF.

The chain is built from TRBV27 and TRBJ2-7; TRBD2 agrees at 10 bases. There are 19 residues in the CDR3. Germline-derived CDR1 and CDR2 are MNHEY and SMNVEV (reference sequence). After removal of 6 bases from V and 0 bases from J, the junction contained 17 bases not matched to a gene. The CDR3 DNA reads as TGTGCCAGCAGGGGACCCGGAGCGGGAGGGCCGGGATCCTCCTACGAGCAGTACTTC. As protein: CASRGPGAGGPGSSYEQYF.

This clone was seen once. J is TRBJ1-4 and V is TRBV2; D perhaps matches TRBD1 (5 bases). This CDR3 is 14 amino acids long. Trimming cost V 6 bases and J 5 bases, with 13 bases left between them. Germline CDR1 is SNHLY and CDR2 is FYNNEI. The DNA for the CDR3 is TGTGCCAGCAGAGGGGCGTACTCCAATGAAAAACTGTTTTTT. Protein: CASRGAYSNEKLFF.

The chain has TRBV4-1 and TRBJ1-1, with a weak D call TRBD1 (5 bases). The V gene's germline CDR1 is MGHRA and CDR2 YSYEKL. Trimming pared 0 bases from V and 5 bases from J, leaving 16 bases between. The CDR3 is 16 residues long. The DNA for the CDR3 is TGCGCCAGCAGCCAAGAGTCGTGGGGCCAGTATACTGAAGCTTTCTTT. Its translation is CASSQESWGQYTEAFF.

This chain connects TRBV10-3 to TRBJ2-1; 11 bases line up with TRBD2. Losses at the gene ends were 8 bases for V and 6 bases for J; bases not matched to a gene: 15. From germline, CDR1 is ENHRY and CDR2 SYGVKD. The CDR3 is made up of 17 amino acids. Here the CDR3 reads CAIVAASGRPSGNEQFF. The CDR3 DNA sequence: TGTGCCATCGTAGCCGCTAGCGGGAGGCCCTCCGGCAATGAGCAGTTCTTC.

This sequence joins TRBV29-1 and TRBJ2-7; TRBD1 agrees at 9 bases. Trimming cost V 5 bases and J 3 bases; bases outside gene matches: 11. CDR1 is SQVTM, CDR2 ANQGSEA, per germline. The CDR3 has 15 amino acids. The CDR3 protein is CSVRGGTGSFYEQYF. The CDR3 DNA reads as TGCAGCGTTAGAGGTGGGACAGGGTCCTTCTACGAGCAGTACTTC.

V is TRBV4-2 and J is TRBJ2-3; D remains ambiguous. Trimming cost V 1 base and J 2 bases, with 7 bases left between them. Germline V gives CDR1 LGHNA, CDR2 YNFKEQ. This CDR3 contains 14 residues. The CDR3 nucleotides read TGTGCCAGCAGCCAAGGGGCAGCCACAGATACGCAGTATTTT. Translated: CASSQGAATDTQYF.

The genes are TRBV19 and TRBJ2-1; a weak D match, TRBD2 (7 bases). The ends were cut back, 1 base at V and 0 bases at J, with 13 bases in the middle. The germline V gene has CDR1 LNHDA and CDR2 SQIVND (reference sequence). The CDR3 is 17 amino acids. CDR3 sequence: CASSIVRGASSYNEQFF. The CDR3, as DNA: TGTGCCAGTAGTATAGTTCGGGGGGCAAGCTCCTACAATGAGCAGTTCTTC.

The gene calls are TRBV6-6 and TRBJ1-3, with D unresolved. The CDR3 runs 16 residues. Germline values: CDR1 MNHNY, CDR2 SVGAGI (reference sequence). V was trimmed by 2 bases and J by 1 base, leaving 12 bases between them. The CDR3 protein is CASSYLRPGSGNTIYF. The CDR3 coding sequence is TGTGCCAGCAGTTACCTCCGCCCGGGTTCTGGAAACACCATATATTTT.

V is TRBV4-1 and J is TRBJ1-5, with 9 bases matching TRBD1. This CDR3 is built from 15 residues. Trimming at V came to 2 bases and at J to 7 bases, leaving 6 bases not matched to a gene. The germline V gene encodes CDR1 MGHRA and CDR2 YSYEKL. The CDR3 sequence: CASSQSGQGGQPQHF. The CDR3 bases are TGCGCCAGCAGCCAATCGGGACAGGGCGGACAGCCCCAGCATTTT.

J is TRBJ1-6 and V is TRBV6-1, with TRBD1 identical over 9 bases. The junction had 7 bases not matched to a gene; V was cut back by 3 bases and J by 10 bases. Germline loops: CDR1 MNHNS, CDR2 SASEGT. The CDR3 spans 15 residues. CDR3 loop: CASSELDRGNSPLHF. CDR3 nucleotide sequence: TGTGCCAGCAGTGAGCTAGACAGGGGGAACTCACCCCTCCACTTT.

In this sample, this clone turned up once. The rearrangement links TRBV7-2 to TRBJ2-5; 8 nucleotides line up with TRBD2. This CDR3 is built from 16 residues. J lost 5 bases, V lost 2 bases, and 10 bases had no gene match. The germline V gene encodes CDR1 SGHTA and CDR2 FQGNSA. The CDR3 coding sequence is TGTGCCAGCAGCTTAATGGCGGGGGGAGAGGGGGAGACCCAGTACTTC. It is translated as CASSLMAGGEGETQYF.

The chain joins TRBV4-2 to TRBJ2-7; 7 positions agree with TRBD2. J gave up 6 bases and V 0 bases, and 5 bases lay outside the gene matches. CDR3 size: 14 residues. In germline, CDR1 is LGHNA, CDR2 YNFKEQ. The CDR3 DNA is TGTGCCAGCAGCCAAGATGGGGGGGTTCCCGAGCAGTACTTC. Residues: CASSQDGGVPEQYF.

A remark on this clone: Other DNA sequences in the same sample also yield this CDR3. This chain links TRBV7-2 with TRBJ2-3; 9 nucleotides line up with TRBD2. This CDR3 region has 14 residues. Germline values: CDR1 SGHTA, CDR2 FQGNSA. V lost 4 bases and J lost 3; bases outside the gene matches: 2. CDR3 protein: CASSSGLATDTQYF. For the CDR3, the DNA is TGTGCCAGCAGCTCTGGACTAGCGACAGATACGCAGTATTTT.

The chain employs TRBV5-1 and TRBJ1-4; 8 positions match TRBD1. The trim removed 1 base at V and 3 bases at J, leaving 5 bases unmatched. Per germline, CDR1 SGHRS and CDR2 YFSETQ. CDR3 length: 16 residues. CDR3 coding DNA: TGCGCCAGCAGCTTGTCCACAGGGGGTTCTAATGAAAAACTGTTTTTT. Translating it yields CASSLSTGGSNEKLFF.

The V call is TRBV11-1, the J call TRBJ2-1; the D gene is possibly TRBD2 (6 bases). CDR1 SGHAT and CDR2 FQDESV come from the germline V gene (reference sequence). V lost 1 base and J lost 7, with 11 bases in between. There are 14 residues in the CDR3. The CDR3 sequence is CASSLGRAPNEQFF. The CDR3 region has the DNA TGTGCCAGCAGCTTAGGGAGGGCGCCTAATGAGCAGTTCTTC. The variable domain in full, with the rest retrieved from reference TRBV11-1 and TRBJ2-1, is EAEVAQSPRYKITEKSQAVAFWCDPISGHATLYWYRQILGQGPELLVQFQDESVVDDSQLPKDRFSAERLKGVDSTLKIQPAELGDSAMYLCASSLGRAPNEQFFGPGTRLTVL.

V usage is TRBV5-4 and J usage is TRBJ1-3; D perhaps matches TRBD1 (6 bases). Germline assignment: CDR1 SGHNT and CDR2 YYREEE (reference sequence). There are 14 residues in the CDR3. Trimming took off 2 bases at V and 3 bases at J, with 9 bases between the two ends. In DNA form, the CDR3 reads TGTGCCAGCAGCTTCCCGGACAGTGGAAACACCATATATTTT. Translation: CASSFPDSGNTIYF.

This sequence joins TRBV6-5 and TRBJ2-1; 9 nucleotides align to TRBD1. This CDR3 has 16 amino acids. CDR1 is MNHEY and CDR2 is SVGAGI in the germline V gene. With 4 bases clipped from V and 5 bases from J, the junction kept 9 bases outside the gene matches. The CDR3 bases are TGTGCCAGCAGTTCCCTAACAGGGGGCCCGGACAATGAGCAGTTCTTC. Translation: CASSSLTGGPDNEQFF.

The V and J genes are TRBV11-3 and TRBJ1-2, with D possibly TRBD1 on 6 matching bases. Germline CDR1 and CDR2: SGHNT and YENEEA. This CDR3 has 14 residues. Trimming shortened V by 3 bases and J by 2 bases, and 10 bases separated the two germline ends. CDR3 in DNA: TGTGCCAGCAGCTTCCAGGGGCTGAACTATGGCTACACCTTC. Translating it yields CASSFQGLNYGYTF.

This chain joins TRBV15 and TRBJ1-2; 7 nucleotides agree with TRBD1. Germline CDR1 reads LNHNV; CDR2 reads YYDKDF (reference sequence). The ends lost 3 bases at V and 8 bases at J; junction bases unmatched: 6. The CDR3 has 13 amino acids. CDR3 in DNA: TGTGCCACCAGCAGTGACAGGGTTGGAGGCTACACCTTC. Residues: CATSSDRVGGYTF.

The genes are TRBV15 and TRBJ2-5, with 8 bases that match TRBD1. J was trimmed by 4 bases and V by 0 bases; bases with no gene match: 10. This CDR3 spans 17 amino acids. The germline V gene has CDR1 LNHNV and CDR2 YYDKDF (reference sequence). The CDR3 sequence: CATSRDRFRGRGETQYF. CDR3 nucleotides: TGTGCCACCAGCAGAGATCGGTTCAGGGGGCGCGGAGAGACCCAGTACTTC.

This clone was picked up one time. The chain couples TRBV28 to TRBJ2-6, with no clear D. Trimming cost V 2 bases and J 1 base, with 15 bases left between them. CDR3 size: 18 residues. Per germline, CDR1 MDHEN and CDR2 SYDVKM. The CDR3 loop reads CASSLVNTRWSGANVLTF. The CDR3 nucleotides are TGTGCCAGCAGTTTAGTGAACACCAGATGGTCTGGGGCCAACGTCCTGACTTTC.